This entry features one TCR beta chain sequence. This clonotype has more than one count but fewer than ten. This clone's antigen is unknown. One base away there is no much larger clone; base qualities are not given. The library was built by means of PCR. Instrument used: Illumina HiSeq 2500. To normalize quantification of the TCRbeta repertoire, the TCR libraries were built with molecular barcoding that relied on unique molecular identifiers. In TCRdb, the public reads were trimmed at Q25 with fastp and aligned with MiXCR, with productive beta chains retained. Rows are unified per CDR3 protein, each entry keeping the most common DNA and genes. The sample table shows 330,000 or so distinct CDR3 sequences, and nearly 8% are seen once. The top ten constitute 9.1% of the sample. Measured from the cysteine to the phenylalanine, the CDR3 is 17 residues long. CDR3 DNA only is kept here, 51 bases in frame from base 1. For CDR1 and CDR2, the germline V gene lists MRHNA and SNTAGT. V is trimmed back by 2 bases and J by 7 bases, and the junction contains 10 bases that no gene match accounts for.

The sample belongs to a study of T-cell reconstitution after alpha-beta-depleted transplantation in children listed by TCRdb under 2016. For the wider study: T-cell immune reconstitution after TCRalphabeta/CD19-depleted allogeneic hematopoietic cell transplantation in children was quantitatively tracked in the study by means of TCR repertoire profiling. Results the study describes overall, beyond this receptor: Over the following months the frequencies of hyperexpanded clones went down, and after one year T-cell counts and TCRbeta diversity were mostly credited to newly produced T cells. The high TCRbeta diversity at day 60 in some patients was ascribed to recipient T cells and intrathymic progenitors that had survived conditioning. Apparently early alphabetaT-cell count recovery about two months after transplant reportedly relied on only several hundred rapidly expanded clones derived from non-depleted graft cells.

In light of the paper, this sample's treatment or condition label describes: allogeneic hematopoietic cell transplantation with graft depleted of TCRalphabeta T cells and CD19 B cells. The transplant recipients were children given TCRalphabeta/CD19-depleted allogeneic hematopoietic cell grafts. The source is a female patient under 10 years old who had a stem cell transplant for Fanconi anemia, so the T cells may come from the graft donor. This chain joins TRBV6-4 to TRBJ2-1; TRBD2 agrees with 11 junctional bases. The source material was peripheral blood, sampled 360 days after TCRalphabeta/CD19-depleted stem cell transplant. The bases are TGTGCCAGCAGTGACCCCAACACTAGCGGGAGAGGTAATGAGCAGTTCTTC. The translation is CASSDPNTSGRGNEQFF.